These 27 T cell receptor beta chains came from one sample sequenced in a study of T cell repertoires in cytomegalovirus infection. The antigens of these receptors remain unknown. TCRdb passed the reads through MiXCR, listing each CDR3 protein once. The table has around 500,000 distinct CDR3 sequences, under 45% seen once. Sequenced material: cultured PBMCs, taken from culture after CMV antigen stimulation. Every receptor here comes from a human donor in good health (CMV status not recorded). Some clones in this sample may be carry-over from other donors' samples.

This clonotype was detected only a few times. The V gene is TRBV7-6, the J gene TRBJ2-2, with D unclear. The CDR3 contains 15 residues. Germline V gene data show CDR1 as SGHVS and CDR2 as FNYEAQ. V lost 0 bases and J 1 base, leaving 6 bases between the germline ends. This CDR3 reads CASSLASGNTGELFF. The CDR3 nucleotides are TGTGCCAGCAGCTTAGCGTCCGGGAACACCGGGGAGCTGTTTTTT.

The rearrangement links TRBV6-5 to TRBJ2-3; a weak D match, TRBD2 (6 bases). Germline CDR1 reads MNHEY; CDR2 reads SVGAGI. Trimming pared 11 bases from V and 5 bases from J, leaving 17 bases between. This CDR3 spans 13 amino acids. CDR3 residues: CASARRVRDTQYF. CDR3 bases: TGTGCCTCAGCCAGGAGGGTTCGAGATACGCAGTATTTT.

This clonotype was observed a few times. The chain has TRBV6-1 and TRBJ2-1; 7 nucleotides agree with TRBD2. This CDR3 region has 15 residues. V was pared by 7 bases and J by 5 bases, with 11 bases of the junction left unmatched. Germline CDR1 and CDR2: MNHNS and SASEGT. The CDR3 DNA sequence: TGTGCCAGCAAGTCGGTCGGGGGGATCGACAATGAGCAGTTCTTC. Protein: CASKSVGGIDNEQFF.

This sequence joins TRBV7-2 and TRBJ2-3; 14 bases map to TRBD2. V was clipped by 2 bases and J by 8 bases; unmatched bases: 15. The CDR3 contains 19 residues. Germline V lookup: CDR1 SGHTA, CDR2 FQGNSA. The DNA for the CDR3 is TGTGCCAGCAGCTTAAAGGTTTTAGGGACTAGCGGGAGTTCGGGTACGCAGTATTTT. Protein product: CASSLKVLGTSGSSGTQYF.

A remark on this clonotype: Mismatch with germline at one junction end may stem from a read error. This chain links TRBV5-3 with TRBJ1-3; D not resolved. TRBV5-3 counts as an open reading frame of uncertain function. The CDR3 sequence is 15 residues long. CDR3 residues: CASSLAYGSGNTIYF. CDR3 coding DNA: TGTGCCAGCAGCTTGGCATACGGGAGTGGAAACACCATATATTTT.

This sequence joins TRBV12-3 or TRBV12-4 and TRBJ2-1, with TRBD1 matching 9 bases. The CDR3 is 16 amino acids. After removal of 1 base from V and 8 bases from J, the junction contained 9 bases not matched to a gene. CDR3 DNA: TGTGCCAGCAGTTTAGGACTGGGGACAGGGTGGGATGAGCAGTTCTTC. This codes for CASSLGLGTGWDEQFF.

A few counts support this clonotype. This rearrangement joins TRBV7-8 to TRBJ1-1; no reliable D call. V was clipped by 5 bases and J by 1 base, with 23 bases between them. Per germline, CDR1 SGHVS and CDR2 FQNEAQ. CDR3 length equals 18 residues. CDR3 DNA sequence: TGTGCCAGCAGCCCCGGGTTGGGTACGAGTAACGGGAACACTGAAGCTTTCTTT. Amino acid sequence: CASSPGLGTSNGNTEAFF.

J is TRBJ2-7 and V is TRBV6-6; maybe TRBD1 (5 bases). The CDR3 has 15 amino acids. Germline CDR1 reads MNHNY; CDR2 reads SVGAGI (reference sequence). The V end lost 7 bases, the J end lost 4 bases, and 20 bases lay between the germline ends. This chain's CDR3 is CASKETGDDWYEQYF. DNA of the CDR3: TGTGCCAGCAAAGAAACAGGTGACGATTGGTACGAGCAGTACTTC.

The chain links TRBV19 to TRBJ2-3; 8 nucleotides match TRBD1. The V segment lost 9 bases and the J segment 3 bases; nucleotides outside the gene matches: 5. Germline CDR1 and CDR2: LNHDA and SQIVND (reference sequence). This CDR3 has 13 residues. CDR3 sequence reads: CASQDRGTDTQYF. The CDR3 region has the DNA TGTGCCAGCCAAGACAGGGGTACAGATACGCAGTATTTT.

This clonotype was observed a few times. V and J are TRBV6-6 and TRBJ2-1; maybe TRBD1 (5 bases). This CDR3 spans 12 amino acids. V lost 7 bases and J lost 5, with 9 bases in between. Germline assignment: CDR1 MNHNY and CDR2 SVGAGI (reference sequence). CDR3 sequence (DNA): TGTGCCAGCAAGTCAGGGAACAATGAGCAGTTCTTC. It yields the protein CASKSGNNEQFF.

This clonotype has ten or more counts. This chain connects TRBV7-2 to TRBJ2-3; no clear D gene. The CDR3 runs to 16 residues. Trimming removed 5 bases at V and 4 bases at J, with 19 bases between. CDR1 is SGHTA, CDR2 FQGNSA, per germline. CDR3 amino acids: CASSLEADLGADTQYF. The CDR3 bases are TGTGCCAGCAGCCTAGAGGCAGACCTAGGCGCAGATACGCAGTATTTT.

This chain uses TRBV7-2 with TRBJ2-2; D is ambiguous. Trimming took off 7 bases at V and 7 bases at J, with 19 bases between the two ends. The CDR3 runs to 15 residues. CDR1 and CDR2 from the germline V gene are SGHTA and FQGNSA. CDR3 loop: CASTPFPGKGGELFF. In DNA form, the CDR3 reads TGTGCCAGCACTCCGTTTCCTGGCAAGGGCGGGGAGCTGTTTTTT. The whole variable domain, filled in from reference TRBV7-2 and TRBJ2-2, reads GAGVSQSPSNKVTEKGKDVELRCDPISGHTALYWYRQSLGQGLEFLIYFQGNSAPDKSGLPSDRFSAERTGGSVSTLTIQRTQQEDSAVYLCASTPFPGKGGELFFGEGSRLTVL.

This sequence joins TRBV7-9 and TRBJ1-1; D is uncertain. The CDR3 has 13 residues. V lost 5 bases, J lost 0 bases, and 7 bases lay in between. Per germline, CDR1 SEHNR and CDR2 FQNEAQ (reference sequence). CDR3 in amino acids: CASSPSLNTEAFF. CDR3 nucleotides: TGTGCCAGCAGCCCATCCTTGAACACTGAAGCTTTCTTT. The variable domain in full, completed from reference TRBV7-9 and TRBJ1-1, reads DTGVSQNPRHKITKRGQNVTFRCDPISEHNRLYWYRQTLGQGPEFLTYFQNEAQLEKSRLLSDRFSAERPKGSFSTLEIQRTEQGDSAMYLCASSPSLNTEAFFGQGTRLTVV.

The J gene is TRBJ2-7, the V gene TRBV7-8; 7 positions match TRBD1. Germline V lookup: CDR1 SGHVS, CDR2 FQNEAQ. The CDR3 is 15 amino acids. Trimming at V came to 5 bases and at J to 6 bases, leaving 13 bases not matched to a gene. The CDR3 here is CASSPQGTGDGEQYF. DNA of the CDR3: TGTGCCAGCAGCCCCCAGGGAACAGGGGACGGCGAGCAGTACTTC.

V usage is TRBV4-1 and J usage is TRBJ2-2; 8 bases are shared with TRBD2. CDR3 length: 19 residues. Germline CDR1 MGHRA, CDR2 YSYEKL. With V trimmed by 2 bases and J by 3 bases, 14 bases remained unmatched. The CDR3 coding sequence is TGCGCCAGCAGCCAACTCAGTCCGACTAGCGCAAGCGACACCGGGGAGCTGTTTTTT. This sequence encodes CASSQLSPTSASDTGELFF.

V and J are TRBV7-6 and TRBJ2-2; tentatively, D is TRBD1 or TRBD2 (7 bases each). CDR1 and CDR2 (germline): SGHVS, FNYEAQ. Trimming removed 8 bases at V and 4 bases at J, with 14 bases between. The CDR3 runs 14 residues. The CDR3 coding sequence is TGTGCCAGCCCAGGGGGAGGGGGCACCGGGGAGCTGTTTTTT. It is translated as CASPGGGGTGELFF.

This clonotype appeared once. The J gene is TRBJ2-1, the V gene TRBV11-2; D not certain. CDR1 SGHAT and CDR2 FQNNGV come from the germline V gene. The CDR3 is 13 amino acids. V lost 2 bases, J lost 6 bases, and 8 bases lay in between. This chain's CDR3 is CASSLLASNEQFF. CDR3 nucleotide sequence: TGTGCCAGCAGCTTACTTGCGAGCAATGAGCAGTTCTTC.

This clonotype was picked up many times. In nucleotides, the CDR3 is TGTGCCAGCAGCTTAGCGCCCGGGGAGCTGTTTTTT. Protein product: CASSLAPGELFF. The chain carries TRBV7-2 and TRBJ2-2; D remains unclear. Trimming pared 0 bases from V and 6 bases from J, leaving 2 bases between. CDR1 and CDR2 (germline): SGHTA, FQGNSA. CDR3 length equals 12 residues.

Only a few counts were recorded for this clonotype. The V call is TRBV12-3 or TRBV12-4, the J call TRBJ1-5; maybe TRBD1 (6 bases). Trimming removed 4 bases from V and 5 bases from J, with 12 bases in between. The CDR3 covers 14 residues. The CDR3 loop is CASSWAPGDQPQHF. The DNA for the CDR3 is TGTGCCAGCAGTTGGGCCCCAGGGGATCAGCCCCAGCATTTT.

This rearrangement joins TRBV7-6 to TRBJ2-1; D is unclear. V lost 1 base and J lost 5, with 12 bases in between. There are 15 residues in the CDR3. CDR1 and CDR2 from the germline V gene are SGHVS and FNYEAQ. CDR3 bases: TGTGCCAGCAGCTTAGATCCGGTACCGAACAATGAGCAGTTCTTC. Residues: CASSLDPVPNNEQFF.

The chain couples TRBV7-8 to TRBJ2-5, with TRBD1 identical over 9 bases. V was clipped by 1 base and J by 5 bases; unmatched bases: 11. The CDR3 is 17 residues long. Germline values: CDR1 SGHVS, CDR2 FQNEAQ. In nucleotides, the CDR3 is TGTGCCAGCAGCTTAGACGGGCGGGGACAGGGATGGGAGACCCAGTACTTC. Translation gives CASSLDGRGQGWETQYF.

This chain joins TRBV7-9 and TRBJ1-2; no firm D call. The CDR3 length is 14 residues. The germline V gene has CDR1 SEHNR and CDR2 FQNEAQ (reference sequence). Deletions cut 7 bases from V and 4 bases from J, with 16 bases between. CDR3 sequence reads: CASTAGDGIYGYTF. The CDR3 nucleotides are TGTGCCAGCACGGCGGGTGACGGCATCTATGGCTACACCTTC.

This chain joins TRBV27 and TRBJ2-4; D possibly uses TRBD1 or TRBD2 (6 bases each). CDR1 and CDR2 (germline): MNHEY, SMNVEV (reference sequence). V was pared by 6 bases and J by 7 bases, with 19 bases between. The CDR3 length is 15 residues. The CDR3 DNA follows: TGTGCCAGCAGCCCGGGGGCGGGACGTGGGAACATTCAGTACTTC. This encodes CASSPGAGRGNIQYF.

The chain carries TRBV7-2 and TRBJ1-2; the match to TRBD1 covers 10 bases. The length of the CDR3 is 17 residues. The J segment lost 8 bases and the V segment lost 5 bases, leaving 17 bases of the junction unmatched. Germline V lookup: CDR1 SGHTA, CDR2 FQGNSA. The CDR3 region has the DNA TGTGCCAGCAGCCAAGTCGGGACAGGGGTACTAGTCGGGGGCTACACCTTC. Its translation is CASSQVGTGVLVGGYTF. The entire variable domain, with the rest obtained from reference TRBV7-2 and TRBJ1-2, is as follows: GAGVSQSPSNKVTEKGKDVELRCDPISGHTALYWYRQSLGQGLEFLIYFQGNSAPDKSGLPSDRFSAERTGGSVSTLTIQRTQQEDSAVYLCASSQVGTGVLVGGYTFGSGTRLTVV.

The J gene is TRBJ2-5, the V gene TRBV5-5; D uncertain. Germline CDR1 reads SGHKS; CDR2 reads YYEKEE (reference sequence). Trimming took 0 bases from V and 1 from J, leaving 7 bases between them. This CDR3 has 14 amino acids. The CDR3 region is CASSLVVFQETQYF. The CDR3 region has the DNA TGTGCCAGCAGCTTGGTCGTCTTCCAAGAGACCCAGTACTTC.

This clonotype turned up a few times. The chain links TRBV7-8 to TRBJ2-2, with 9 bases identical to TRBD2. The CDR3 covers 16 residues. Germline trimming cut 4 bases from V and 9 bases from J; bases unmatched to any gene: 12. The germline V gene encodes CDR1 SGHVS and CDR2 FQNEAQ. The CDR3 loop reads CASSSRLAESWRELFF. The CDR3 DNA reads TGTGCCAGCAGCTCCAGACTAGCGGAAAGTTGGAGGGAGCTGTTTTTT.

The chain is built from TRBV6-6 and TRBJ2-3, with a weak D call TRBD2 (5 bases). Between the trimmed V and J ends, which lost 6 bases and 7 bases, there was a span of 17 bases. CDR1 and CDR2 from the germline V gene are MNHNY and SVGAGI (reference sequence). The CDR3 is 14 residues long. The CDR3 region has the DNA TGTGCCAGCAGAGAAGGAGGCAGGCTACATACGCAGTATTTT. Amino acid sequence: CASREGGRLHTQYF.